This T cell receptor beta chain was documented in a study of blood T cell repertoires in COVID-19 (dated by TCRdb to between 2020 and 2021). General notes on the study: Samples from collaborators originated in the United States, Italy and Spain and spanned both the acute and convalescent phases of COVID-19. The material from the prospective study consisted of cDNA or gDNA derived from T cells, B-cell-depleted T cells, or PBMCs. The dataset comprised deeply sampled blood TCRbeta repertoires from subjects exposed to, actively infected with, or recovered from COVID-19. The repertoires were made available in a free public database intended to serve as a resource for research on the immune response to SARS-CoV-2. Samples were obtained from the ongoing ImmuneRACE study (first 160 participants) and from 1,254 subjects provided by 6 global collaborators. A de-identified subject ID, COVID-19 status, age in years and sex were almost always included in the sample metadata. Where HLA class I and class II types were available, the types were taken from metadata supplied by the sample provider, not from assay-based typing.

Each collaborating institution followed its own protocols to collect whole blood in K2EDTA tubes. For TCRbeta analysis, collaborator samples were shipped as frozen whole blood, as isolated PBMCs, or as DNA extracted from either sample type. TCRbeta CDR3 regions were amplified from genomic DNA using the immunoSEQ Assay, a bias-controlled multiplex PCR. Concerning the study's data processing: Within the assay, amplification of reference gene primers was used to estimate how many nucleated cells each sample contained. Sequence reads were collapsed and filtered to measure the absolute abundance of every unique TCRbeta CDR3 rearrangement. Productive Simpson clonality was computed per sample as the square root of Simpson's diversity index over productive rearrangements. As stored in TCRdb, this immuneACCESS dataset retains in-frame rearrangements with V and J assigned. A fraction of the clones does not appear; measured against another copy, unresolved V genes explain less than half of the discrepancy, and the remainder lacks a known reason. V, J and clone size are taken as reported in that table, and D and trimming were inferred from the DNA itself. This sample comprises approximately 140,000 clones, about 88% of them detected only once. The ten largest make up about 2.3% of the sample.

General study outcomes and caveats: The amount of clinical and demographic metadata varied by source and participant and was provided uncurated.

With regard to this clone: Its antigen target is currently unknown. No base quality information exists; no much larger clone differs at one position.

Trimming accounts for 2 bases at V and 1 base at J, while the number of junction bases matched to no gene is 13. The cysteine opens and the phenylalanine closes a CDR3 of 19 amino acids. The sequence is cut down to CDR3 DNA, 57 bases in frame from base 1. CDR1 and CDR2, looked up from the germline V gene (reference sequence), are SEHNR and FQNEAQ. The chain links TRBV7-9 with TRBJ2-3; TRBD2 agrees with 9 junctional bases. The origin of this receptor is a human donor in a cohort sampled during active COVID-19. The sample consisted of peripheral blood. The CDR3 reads CASSLKSGGTPDRTDTQYF. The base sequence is TGTGCCAGCAGCTTAAAGAGCGGGGGGACACCCGATCGCACAGATACGCAGTATTTT.